This T cell receptor (beta chain) originates from a study of post-analysis software for immune sequencing data. The study's findings and limits: Five or six TRBV segments, TRBV5-6, TRBV5-1 and TRBV20-1 among them, were found more frequent in patients than controls.

The germline CDR1 and CDR2 sequences are LNHNV and YYDKDF (reference sequence). CDR3 length: 14 amino acids. Carried by the TCR beta cDNA libraries were unique molecular identifiers. cDNA molecules numbering about 470,000 came from approximately 1 to 10 million T cells. MiXCR, applied by TCRdb to the PCR reads, yields one record per CDR3 protein. The data show 250,000 to 300,000 distinct CDR3 sequences, with 30% to 45% seen just once and around 4.7% held by the top ten. Regarding this clonotype: Its specificity is not known. The junction departs from the called germline gene at one end, perhaps through a read error.

Specimen: blood. The chain links TRBV15 to TRBJ2-2; tentative D call: TRBD2 (5 bases). This clonotype was sampled from a girl aged 5-17 years with multiple sclerosis. This CDR3 reads CATSSRRNTGERFF. The DNA for the CDR3 is TGTGCCACCAGCAGTAGACGCAACACCGGGGAGCGGTTTTTT. The full variable domain, its missing parts supplied by reference TRBV15 and TRBJ2-2, is DAMVIQNPRYQVTQFGKPVTLSCSQTLNHNVMYWYQQKSSQAPKLLFHYYDKDFNNEADTPDNFQSRRPNTSFCFLDIRSPGLGDTAMYLCATSSRRNTGERFFGEGSRLTVL.